A selection of T cell receptor beta chains follows, all from one sample in a study of cytomegalovirus exposure and HLA in healthy donors. Sequenced by immunoSEQ multiplex PCR; TCRdb stores in-frame clones only, minus some. The repertoire has roughly 160,000 clones, 65% to 90% of them found once; the top ten carry less than 2.5%. Sequencing was done on a sample of PBMCs. The receptors come from a male donor in good health and CMV-seronegative. Both conserved end residues are part of each CDR3. The D gene is left open where the match is weak. Not every row has a clone size; where given, it reads once, few, many or a size class.

>TRBV5-6|NA|NA|TRBJ1-3
CASSFGGANTIYF
TGTGCCAGCAGCTTTGGAGGGGCAAACACCATATATTTT
>TRBV4-3|once|NA|TRBJ2-2
CASSQDHRGRGDAGELFF
TGCGCCAGCAGCCAAGATCATCGGGGCAGGGGGGACGCCGGGGAGCTGTTTTTT
>TRBV6-5|few|NA|TRBJ2-7
CASRSWLYEQYF
TGTGCCAGCAGATCATGGCTCTACGAGCAGTACTTC
>TRBV25-1|NA|NA|TRBJ2-7
CASSVGSSRVEQYF
TGTGCCAGCAGTGTAGGTAGTAGCCGCGTCGAGCAGTACTTC
>TRBV10-3|NA|NA|TRBJ1-2
CATTGERHYGYTF
TGTGCCACCACCGGGGAGCGACACTATGGCTACACCTTC
>TRBV30|few|NA|TRBJ2-7
CAWSVQVTYEQYF
TGTGCCTGGAGTGTACAGGTAACCTACGAGCAGTACTTC
>TRBV7-2|once|NA|TRBJ2-2
CASSFTQVTLHTGELFF
TGTGCCAGCAGCTTCACACAGGTCACATTGCACACCGGGGAGCTGTTTTTT
>TRBV29-1|NA|TRBD2|TRBJ2-5
CSVGLAANYYF
TGCAGCGTTGGGCTAGCGGCCAATTATTACTTC
>TRBV7-8|NA|NA|TRBJ1-2
CASSPTQTVYGYTF
TGTGCCAGCAGCCCTACCCAGACAGTATATGGCTACACCTTC
>TRBV6-1|NA|NA|TRBJ2-7
CASIPPGSIEQYF
TGTGCCAGCATTCCCCCGGGGTCGATTGAGCAGTACTTC
>TRBV5-1|NA|TRBD1|TRBJ1-2
CASSLGDSIYGYTF
TGCGCCAGCAGCTTGGGGGACAGCATCTATGGCTACACCTTC
>TRBV7-9|NA|NA|TRBJ1-2
CASSLNTAGAAGYTF
TGTGCCAGCAGCTTAAATACTGCAGGTGCCGCTGGCTACACCTTC
>TRBV7-6|NA|NA|TRBJ1-3
CAVENGNTIYF
TGTGCCGTAGAGAATGGAAACACCATATATTTT
>TRBV6-5|NA|NA|TRBJ2-1
CASSYSTRGGYNEQFF
TGTGCCAGCAGTTACTCTACGAGGGGGGGATACAATGAGCAGTTCTTC
>TRBV5-5|NA|TRBD1|TRBJ1-2
CASREGGTGVYGYTF
TGTGCCAGCAGGGAAGGAGGGACAGGGGTCTATGGCTACACCTTC
>TRBV18|few|TRBD1|TRBJ2-3
CASSTGTGAITDTQYF
TGTGCCAGCTCAACCGGGACAGGGGCAATTACAGATACGCAGTATTTT
>TRBV6-5|few|NA|TRBJ1-1
CASSYAIGQMNTEAFF
TGTGCCAGCAGTTACGCTATTGGACAGATGAACACTGAAGCTTTCTTT
>TRBV11-2|NA|TRBD1|TRBJ2-3
CASSLGTGGDTQYF
TGTGCCAGCAGCTTGGGGACAGGGGGAGATACGCAGTATTTT
>TRBV7-2|NA|TRBD2|TRBJ2-2
CASSSGGGVAGELFF
TGTGCCAGCAGCTCGGGAGGAGGTGTCGCCGGGGAGCTGTTTTTT
>TRBV18|NA|TRBD2|TRBJ2-3
CASSPRLAGATDTQYF
TGTGCCAGCTCACCTCGTTTAGCGGGGGCCACAGATACGCAGTATTTT
>TRBV18|once|TRBD2|TRBJ2-5
CASSPPDVRISRGAWETQYF
TGTGCCAGCTCACCACCGGATGTTAGGATCTCGCGGGGGGCGTGGGAGACCCAGTACTTC
>TRBV6-1|NA|NA|TRBJ2-2
CASSVLRDSNTGELFF
TGTGCCAGCAGTGTTTTGAGGGACTCGAACACCGGGGAGCTGTTTTTT
>TRBV5-4|few|NA|TRBJ2-1
CASSKGVSSYNEQFF
TGTGCCAGCAGCAAAGGGGTAAGCTCCTACAATGAGCAGTTCTTC
>TRBV6-1|NA|TRBD1|TRBJ1-5
CASSPRQGGNQPQHF
TGTGCCAGCAGTCCACGACAGGGCGGCAATCAGCCCCAGCATTTT
>TRBV29-1|NA|TRBD1|TRBJ2-7
CSATGESSYEQYF
TGCAGCGCGACAGGGGAATCATCCTACGAGCAGTACTTC
>TRBV30|NA|TRBD1|TRBJ2-7
CAWRGVGTVLYEQYF
TGTGCCTGGAGGGGGGTGGGGACAGTTTTATACGAGCAGTACTTC
>TRBV19|NA|NA|TRBJ1-2
CASSRQTPWDGYTF
TGTGCCAGTAGTCGTCAGACACCATGGGATGGCTACACCTTC
>TRBV5-1|NA|NA|TRBJ1-6
CASSLPGPNSPLHF
TGCGCCAGCAGCCTACCCGGTCCGAATTCACCCCTCCACTTT
>TRBV18|NA|TRBD1|TRBJ1-1
CASSPQGATEAFF
TGTGCCAGCTCACCCCAGGGGGCAACTGAAGCTTTCTTT
>TRBV25-1|NA|NA|TRBJ1-1
CASSEGGRYTEAFF
TGCGCCAGCAGTGAGGGGGGGAGGTACACTGAAGCTTTCTTT
>TRBV25-1|NA|NA|TRBJ2-3
CASSEFGQLSGDTQYF
TGTGCCAGCAGTGAATTCGGACAGTTGTCTGGAGATACGCAGTATTTT
>TRBV5-4|NA|NA|TRBJ1-6
CASSLGSSSYNSPLHF
TGTGCCAGCAGCTTGGGGTCGAGCTCCTATAATTCACCCCTCCACTTT
>TRBV27|once|NA|TRBJ2-4
CASLQQRRRLNIQYF
TGTGCCAGCTTGCAACAACGACGGCGGTTAAACATTCAGTACTTC
>TRBV5-1|once|NA|TRBJ1-3
CASTRGGTDTIYF
TGCGCCAGCACCCGCGGGGGTACAGACACCATATATTTT
>TRBV7-2|few|TRBD1|TRBJ1-5
CASSLDRGNQPQHF
TGTGCCAGCAGCTTGGACAGGGGCAATCAGCCCCAGCATTTT
>TRBV5-1|NA|TRBD1|TRBJ1-1
CASSWGTGRHTGGTEAFF
TGCGCCAGCAGCTGGGGGACAGGGCGGCATACCGGCGGCACTGAAGCTTTCTTT
>TRBV15|NA|NA|TRBJ1-1
CATSRDRRQAEAFF
TGTGCCACCAGCAGAGATCGGAGACAGGCTGAAGCTTTCTTT
>TRBV9|NA|NA|TRBJ2-1
CASSVGGGGPYNEQFF
TGTGCCAGCAGCGTTGGAGGGGGGGGCCCCTACAATGAGCAGTTCTTC
>TRBV30|NA|NA|TRBJ1-1
CAWRLRLPGDTEAFF
TGTGCCTGGAGGCTTAGACTCCCGGGGGACACTGAAGCTTTCTTT
>TRBV7-2|few|TRBD1|TRBJ1-6
CASSLRAGTGGSPLHF
TGTGCCAGCAGCTTACGCGCCGGGACAGGGGGTTCACCCCTCCACTTT
>TRBV7-9|NA|NA|TRBJ1-2
CASSLTSNYGYTF
TGTGCCAGCAGCCTGACATCTAACTATGGCTACACCTTC
>TRBV5-1|once|TRBD1|TRBJ2-5
CASSGGTGNIQETQYF
TGCGCCAGCAGCGGGGGGACAGGGAATATCCAAGAGACCCAGTACTTC
>TRBV2|NA|TRBD2|TRBJ2-1
CASRREGNEQFF
TGTGCCAGCAGGAGGGAGGGCAATGAGCAGTTCTTC
>TRBV12-5|few|NA|TRBJ1-4
CASGRGATNEKLFF
TGTGCTAGTGGTCGGGGGGCTACTAATGAAAAACTGTTTTTT
>TRBV6-5|once|TRBD2|TRBJ2-5
CASSATGGMQQTQYF
TGTGCCAGCAGCGCCACCGGGGGGATGCAACAGACCCAGTACTTC
>TRBV7-8|NA|NA|TRBJ1-2
CASSSQSTGLGDGYTF
TGTGCCAGCAGCTCCCAATCGACAGGCTTGGGGGATGGCTACACCTTC